A selection of T cell receptor beta chains follows, all from one sample in a study of CD8 T cells in ankylosing spondylitis. TCRdb independently ran MiXCR on the 5' RACE reads; one entry per CDR3 protein. The table includes 130,000 to 150,000 distinct CDR3 sequences, approximately 8.4% detected once. Sequencing input: synovial fluid, either unsorted or a sorted T cell fraction (not recorded which). All receptors come from a male donor with ankylosing spondylitis. CDR3s include the opening cysteine and the closing phenylalanine or tryptophan. Fields, in order: CDR3 DNA, CDR3 protein, D gene, clone size, V gene, J gene. A D gene is named only where the DNA matches it firmly. Clone size is shown for a subset of rows, as once, few, many or a class of expanded clone.

CDR3nt: TGCAGTGCTCTACCCTTCCGTGAGGGTAACTACGAGCAGTACTTC
CDR3aa: CSALPFREGNYEQYF
d_gene: NA
abundance: many
v_gene: TRBV20-1
j_gene: TRBJ2-7

CDR3nt: TGCGCCAGCAGCCAAGGACCCGGGGTGACCTACGAGCAGTACTTC
CDR3aa: CASSQGPGVTYEQYF
d_gene: NA
abundance: many
v_gene: TRBV4-3
j_gene: TRBJ2-7

CDR3nt: TGCAGCATCGCAGGGGCGTCTGGCTACACCTTC
CDR3aa: CSIAGASGYTF
d_gene: NA
abundance: few
v_gene: TRBV29-1
j_gene: TRBJ1-2

CDR3nt: TGCAGTGCTAGGGGACTATACACAGATACGCAGTATTTT
CDR3aa: CSARGLYTDTQYF
d_gene: TRBD2
abundance: many
v_gene: TRBV20-1
j_gene: TRBJ2-3

CDR3nt: TGTGCCAGCAGCCCCCCTCCCCCTCGGGGCTGGGCTGAAGCTTTCTTT
CDR3aa: CASSPPPPRGWAEAFF
d_gene: NA
abundance: NA
v_gene: TRBV9
j_gene: TRBJ1-1

CDR3nt: TGCAGCGCTGGACAGGACTTTGGCTACACCTTC
CDR3aa: CSAGQDFGYTF
d_gene: TRBD1
abundance: many
v_gene: TRBV29-1
j_gene: TRBJ1-2

CDR3nt: TGTGCCAGCAGGGGTCCCCTGGAGGATGAGCAGTTCTTC
CDR3aa: CASRGPLEDEQFF
d_gene: NA
abundance: few
v_gene: TRBV6-2/TRBV6-3
j_gene: TRBJ2-1

CDR3nt: TGTGCCAGCAGCTTACTAGTTGCAGGGTCGAATGAGCAGTTCTTC
CDR3aa: CASSLLVAGSNEQFF
d_gene: NA
abundance: NA
v_gene: TRBV7-2
j_gene: TRBJ2-1

CDR3nt: TGTGCCAGCAGTATCCATCAAGAGACCCAGTACTTC
CDR3aa: CASSIHQETQYF
d_gene: NA
abundance: few
v_gene: TRBV12-3/TRBV12-4
j_gene: TRBJ2-5

CDR3nt: TGTGCCAGCAGCGTCGAGGGCGCAGAGACCCAGTACTTC
CDR3aa: CASSVEGAETQYF
d_gene: NA
abundance: many
v_gene: TRBV5-5
j_gene: TRBJ2-5

CDR3nt: TGTGCCAGCACCGGGACAGGGAATAATGAGCAGTTCTTC
CDR3aa: CASTGTGNNEQFF
d_gene: TRBD1
abundance: many
v_gene: TRBV2
j_gene: TRBJ2-1

CDR3nt: TGTGCCAGCAGTTCCACAAGCTACGAGCAGTACTTC
CDR3aa: CASSSTSYEQYF
d_gene: NA
abundance: many
v_gene: TRBV6-2/TRBV6-3
j_gene: TRBJ2-7

CDR3nt: TGTGCCAGCAGCCAAGAGACCGCAGATACGCAGTATTTT
CDR3aa: CASSQETADTQYF
d_gene: NA
abundance: NA
v_gene: TRBV4-2
j_gene: TRBJ2-3

CDR3nt: TGTGCCAGCAGCTTAGATCCGGGGAGCCGTGGAGCAGCTTTCTTT
CDR3aa: CASSLDPGSRGAAFF
d_gene: NA
abundance: NA
v_gene: TRBV11-2
j_gene: TRBJ1-1

CDR3nt: TGTGCCAGCAGAAGACAGGGCGTGGAGACCCAGTACTTC
CDR3aa: CASRRQGVETQYF
d_gene: TRBD1
abundance: many
v_gene: TRBV28
j_gene: TRBJ2-5

CDR3nt: TGTGCCAGCAGTTGGGACAGGGCTCCCTACAATGAGCAGTTCTTC
CDR3aa: CASSWDRAPYNEQFF
d_gene: TRBD1
abundance: many
v_gene: TRBV28
j_gene: TRBJ2-1

CDR3nt: TGTGCCAGCAGCCAAGCGGGAGGGCGAGAGCAGTACTTC
CDR3aa: CASSQAGGREQYF
d_gene: TRBD2
abundance: NA
v_gene: TRBV14
j_gene: TRBJ2-7

CDR3nt: TGTGCCAGCACTCTACGACAGGGCGGAACTGAAGCTTTCTTT
CDR3aa: CASTLRQGGTEAFF
d_gene: TRBD1
abundance: many
v_gene: TRBV27
j_gene: TRBJ1-1

CDR3nt: TGCAGTGCTAGGACTAGCGGTTCCTACAATGAGCAGTTCTTC
CDR3aa: CSARTSGSYNEQFF
d_gene: TRBD2
abundance: NA
v_gene: TRBV20-1
j_gene: TRBJ2-1

CDR3nt: TGCGCCAGCAGCTTGGAACAGGGGGCACGGGAGCAGTACTTC
CDR3aa: CASSLEQGAREQYF
d_gene: TRBD1
abundance: many
v_gene: TRBV5-1
j_gene: TRBJ2-7

CDR3nt: TGCAGTGCTAGAGTTGCCGGGGGAAGGGACGAGCAGTACTTC
CDR3aa: CSARVAGGRDEQYF
d_gene: NA
abundance: NA
v_gene: TRBV20-1
j_gene: TRBJ2-7

CDR3nt: TGTGCCAGCAGGGGCAGGGGAGCGGTCAATCAGCCCCAGCATTTT
CDR3aa: CASRGRGAVNQPQHF
d_gene: NA
abundance: few
v_gene: TRBV27
j_gene: TRBJ1-5

CDR3nt: TGTGCCAGCAGCACACGGACTAGCGGATGGGAGACCCAGTACTTC
CDR3aa: CASSTRTSGWETQYF
d_gene: TRBD2
abundance: few
v_gene: TRBV7-2
j_gene: TRBJ2-5

CDR3nt: TGCGCCAGCAGCTACCTAGCGGGAGACAACATTCAGTACTTC
CDR3aa: CASSYLAGDNIQYF
d_gene: TRBD2
abundance: many
v_gene: TRBV5-1
j_gene: TRBJ2-4

CDR3nt: TGTGCCACTACGCCCCGGGGGACAGGGTCGGACGAGCAGTACTTC
CDR3aa: CATTPRGTGSDEQYF
d_gene: TRBD1
abundance: few
v_gene: TRBV7-2
j_gene: TRBJ2-7

CDR3nt: TGTGCCAGCAGTCCAGGACACAACAATCAGCCCCAGCATTTT
CDR3aa: CASSPGHNNQPQHF
d_gene: NA
abundance: many
v_gene: TRBV12-3/TRBV12-4
j_gene: TRBJ1-5

CDR3nt: TGTGCCAGCAGTGACTCCCCAGCTTCCTATGAAGCTTTCTTT
CDR3aa: CASSDSPASYEAFF
d_gene: NA
abundance: many
v_gene: TRBV6-4
j_gene: TRBJ1-1

CDR3nt: TGTGCCAGCGGCCGGGGGGGAGAAGAGACCCAGTACTTC
CDR3aa: CASGRGGEETQYF
d_gene: TRBD2
abundance: many
v_gene: TRBV7-2
j_gene: TRBJ2-5

CDR3nt: TGTGCCAGCAGTTTTCTACAGGGTTATGGCTACACCTTC
CDR3aa: CASSFLQGYGYTF
d_gene: NA
abundance: many
v_gene: TRBV12-3/TRBV12-4
j_gene: TRBJ1-2

CDR3nt: TGTGCCAGCAGTTACGGACTAGCGGGAGGTATAGAGACCCAGTACTTC
CDR3aa: CASSYGLAGGIETQYF
d_gene: TRBD2
abundance: many
v_gene: TRBV2
j_gene: TRBJ2-5

CDR3nt: TGTGCCAGCAGTTTAGGACAGGGCCTGATGAACACTGAAGCTTTCTTT
CDR3aa: CASSLGQGLMNTEAFF
d_gene: TRBD1
abundance: many
v_gene: TRBV12-3/TRBV12-4
j_gene: TRBJ1-1

CDR3nt: TGCAGCTTGGGACTCCAGAGGGGTGATGAGCAGTTCTTC
CDR3aa: CSLGLQRGDEQFF
d_gene: NA
abundance: many
v_gene: TRBV20-1
j_gene: TRBJ2-1

CDR3nt: TGTGCCAGTACCATGACAGCGACTCTTGACTATGGCTACACCTTC
CDR3aa: CASTMTATLDYGYTF
d_gene: NA
abundance: few
v_gene: TRBV19
j_gene: TRBJ1-2

CDR3nt: TGCAGTGCTAGACCAGGGCGCGAGGATGGCTACACCTTC
CDR3aa: CSARPGREDGYTF
d_gene: NA
abundance: many
v_gene: TRBV20-1
j_gene: TRBJ1-2

CDR3nt: TGTGCCAGCAGCCTAGAATGGGAGACCCAGTACTTC
CDR3aa: CASSLEWETQYF
d_gene: NA
abundance: many
v_gene: TRBV4-2
j_gene: TRBJ2-5

CDR3nt: TGTGCCAGTACGAGGGGAGCTAACTATGGCTACACCTTC
CDR3aa: CASTRGANYGYTF
d_gene: NA
abundance: many
v_gene: TRBV19
j_gene: TRBJ1-2

CDR3nt: TGTGCCAGCAGTTTAGGGAGGACCTATGGCTACACCTTC
CDR3aa: CASSLGRTYGYTF
d_gene: NA
abundance: NA
v_gene: TRBV12-3/TRBV12-4
j_gene: TRBJ1-2

CDR3nt: TGTGCCAGCAGCTTATTATGGGCCTCAGCCCCTGGCTACACCTTC
CDR3aa: CASSLLWASAPGYTF
d_gene: NA
abundance: many
v_gene: TRBV7-2
j_gene: TRBJ1-2

CDR3nt: TGCGCCAGCAGCTTACTATCACAGAACACTGAAGCTTTCTTT
CDR3aa: CASSLLSQNTEAFF
d_gene: NA
abundance: many
v_gene: TRBV5-1
j_gene: TRBJ1-1

CDR3nt: TGTGCCAGCAGCTTAACGGTGGCGGCTCGTGGCAATGAGCAGTTCTTC
CDR3aa: CASSLTVAARGNEQFF
d_gene: NA
abundance: NA
v_gene: TRBV7-3
j_gene: TRBJ2-1

CDR3nt: TGCGCCAGCAGCCGGACTAGCGGGGGTAACAATGAGCAGTTCTTC
CDR3aa: CASSRTSGGNNEQFF
d_gene: TRBD2
abundance: many
v_gene: TRBV5-1
j_gene: TRBJ2-1

CDR3nt: TGCAGTGCCCGGACTAGCGGGAGCACAGATACGCAGTATTTT
CDR3aa: CSARTSGSTDTQYF
d_gene: TRBD2
abundance: NA
v_gene: TRBV20-1
j_gene: TRBJ2-3

CDR3nt: TGCAGCGCCGGTCCTAGCGGCCAAGAGACCCAGTACTTC
CDR3aa: CSAGPSGQETQYF
d_gene: TRBD2
abundance: many
v_gene: TRBV20-1
j_gene: TRBJ2-5

CDR3nt: TGTGCCAGCAGTTTATCACGGGAGTATGGGTACAATGAGCAGTTCTTC
CDR3aa: CASSLSREYGYNEQFF
d_gene: NA
abundance: few
v_gene: TRBV12-3/TRBV12-4
j_gene: TRBJ2-1

CDR3nt: TGCGCCACAGCGCGATCGAGCTCCTACAATGAGCAGTTCTTC
CDR3aa: CATARSSSYNEQFF
d_gene: NA
abundance: few
v_gene: TRBV5-1
j_gene: TRBJ2-1

CDR3nt: TGTGCCAGCAGCTTTGGGACAGGGCAACACTTC
CDR3aa: CASSFGTGQHF
d_gene: TRBD1
abundance: many
v_gene: TRBV7-9
j_gene: TRBJ2-7

CDR3nt: TGTGCCAGCAGCTTGTCCATATCCTACGAGCAGTACTTC
CDR3aa: CASSLSISYEQYF
d_gene: NA
abundance: few
v_gene: TRBV5-6
j_gene: TRBJ2-7

CDR3nt: TGTGCCAGCAGCTTTGGGGGAAACAGGGAGGATCAGCCCCAGCATTTT
CDR3aa: CASSFGGNREDQPQHF
d_gene: NA
abundance: many
v_gene: TRBV27
j_gene: TRBJ1-5

CDR3nt: TGTGCCAGCAGAAACGAGGGCGGGGAGCTGTTTTTT
CDR3aa: CASRNEGGELFF
d_gene: NA
abundance: NA
v_gene: TRBV7-2
j_gene: TRBJ2-2

CDR3nt: TGCAGCGTTCCCTCCAGGGCCCCCTATGGCTACACCTTC
CDR3aa: CSVPSRAPYGYTF
d_gene: NA
abundance: medium-sized
v_gene: TRBV29-1
j_gene: TRBJ1-2

CDR3nt: TGCAGTGCTAGAGATAAGAGCGGGAGGGTTGGGTGGTACTTC
CDR3aa: CSARDKSGRVGWYF
d_gene: TRBD2
abundance: NA
v_gene: TRBV20-1
j_gene: TRBJ2-7

CDR3nt: TGTGCCAGCAGTCTGAACGGGGTGGAAGCTTTCTTT
CDR3aa: CASSLNGVEAFF
d_gene: NA
abundance: NA
v_gene: TRBV12-3/TRBV12-4
j_gene: TRBJ1-1